This entry features one T cell receptor beta chain sequence. Antigen unknown. Subsets obtained from CD4+ cells comprised CD45RA+ naive and CD45RA-negative memory cells. V was trimmed by 1 base and J by 4 bases, leaving 16 bases between them. The CDR3 covers 16 residues. The germline gives CDR1 LNHDA, CDR2 SQIVND (reference sequence). The sample is drawn from a study of shared clonotypes between healthy human individuals. Overall study context: The donor pool was made up of a couple of women and three men aged 18 to 49. Broader study findings: Generally, naive subsets (rather than memory subsets) showed larger estimated richness.

Authors' methods: Without quality scores, immunoSEQ junctional reads could not be filtered like full-length reads. Assay used: immunoSEQ multiplex PCR; TCRdb lists only in-frame clones, some missing. The V and J calls and clone size are taken from that table; D and trimming were inferred from the DNA. This table holds 2,500,000 or so clones, approximately 94% found once. Material: naive CD4+ T cells from PBMCs. The sample's subset: CD45RA+ positively selected. This sequence originates from a man aged 18-30 years in good health. Some clones in this sample may be carry-over from other donors' samples. The rearrangement joins TRBV19 to TRBJ2-5, with D uncertain. The CDR3: CASSIARGPPGETQYF. CDR3 in DNA: TGTGCCAGTAGTATAGCCCGCGGCCCTCCGGGAGAGACCCAGTACTTC.